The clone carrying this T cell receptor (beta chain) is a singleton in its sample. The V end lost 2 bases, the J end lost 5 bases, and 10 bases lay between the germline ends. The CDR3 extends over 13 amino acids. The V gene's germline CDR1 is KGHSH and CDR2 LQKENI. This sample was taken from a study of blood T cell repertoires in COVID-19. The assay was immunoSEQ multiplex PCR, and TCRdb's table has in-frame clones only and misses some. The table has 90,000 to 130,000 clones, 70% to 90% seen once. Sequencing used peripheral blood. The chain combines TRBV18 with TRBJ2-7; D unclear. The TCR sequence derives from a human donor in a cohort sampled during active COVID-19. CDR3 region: CASSPLLGDEQYF. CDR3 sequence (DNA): TGTGCCAGCTCACCATTGCTAGGAGACGAGCAGTACTTC.